This record covers a single TCR beta chain. Sequenced by immunoSEQ multiplex PCR; TCRdb stores in-frame clones only, minus some. The sample holds roughly 100,000 clones, roughly 89% seen once. Trimming took off 0 bases at V and 8 bases at J, with 12 bases between the two ends. This CDR3 region has 14 residues. The germline gives CDR1 SGDLS, CDR2 YYNGEE. These data originate in a study of T cell responses to AZD1222 COVID-19 vaccine. The rearrangement joins TRBV9 to TRBJ1-3; D is unresolved. The clonotype originates from an adult in good health. Here the sequenced sample was peripheral blood, taken on day 0 of AZD1222 vaccination. This CDR3 is CASSVATMRDTIYF. The DNA for the CDR3 is TGTGCCAGCAGCGTAGCTACCATGAGGGACACCATATATTTT.